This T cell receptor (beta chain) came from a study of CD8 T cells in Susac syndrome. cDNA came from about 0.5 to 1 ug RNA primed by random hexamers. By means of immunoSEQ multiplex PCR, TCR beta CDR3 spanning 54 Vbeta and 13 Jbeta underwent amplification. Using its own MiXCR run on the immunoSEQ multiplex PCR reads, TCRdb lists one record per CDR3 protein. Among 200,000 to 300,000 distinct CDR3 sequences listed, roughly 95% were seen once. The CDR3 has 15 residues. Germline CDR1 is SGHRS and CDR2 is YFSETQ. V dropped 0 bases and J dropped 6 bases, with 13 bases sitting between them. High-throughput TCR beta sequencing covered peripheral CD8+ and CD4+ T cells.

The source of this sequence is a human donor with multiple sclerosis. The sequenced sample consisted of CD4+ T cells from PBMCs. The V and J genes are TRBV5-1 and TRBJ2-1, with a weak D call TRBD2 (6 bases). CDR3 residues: CASSLAAGSFNEQFF. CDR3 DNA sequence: TGCGCCAGCAGCTTGGCGGCGGGATCTTTCAATGAGCAGTTCTTC.